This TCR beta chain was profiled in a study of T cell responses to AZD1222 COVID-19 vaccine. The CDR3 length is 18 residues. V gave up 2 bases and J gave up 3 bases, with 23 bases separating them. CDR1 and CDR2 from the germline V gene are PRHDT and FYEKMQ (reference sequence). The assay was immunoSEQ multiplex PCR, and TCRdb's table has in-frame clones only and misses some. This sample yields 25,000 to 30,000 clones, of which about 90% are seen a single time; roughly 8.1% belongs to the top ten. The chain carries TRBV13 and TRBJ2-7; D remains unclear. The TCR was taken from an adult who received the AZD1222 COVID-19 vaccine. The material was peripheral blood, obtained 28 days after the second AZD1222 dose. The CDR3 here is CASSLRNRDRTRLYEQYF. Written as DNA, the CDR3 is TGTGCCAGCAGCTTAAGGAACCGAGACCGAACGAGACTCTACGAGCAGTACTTC.